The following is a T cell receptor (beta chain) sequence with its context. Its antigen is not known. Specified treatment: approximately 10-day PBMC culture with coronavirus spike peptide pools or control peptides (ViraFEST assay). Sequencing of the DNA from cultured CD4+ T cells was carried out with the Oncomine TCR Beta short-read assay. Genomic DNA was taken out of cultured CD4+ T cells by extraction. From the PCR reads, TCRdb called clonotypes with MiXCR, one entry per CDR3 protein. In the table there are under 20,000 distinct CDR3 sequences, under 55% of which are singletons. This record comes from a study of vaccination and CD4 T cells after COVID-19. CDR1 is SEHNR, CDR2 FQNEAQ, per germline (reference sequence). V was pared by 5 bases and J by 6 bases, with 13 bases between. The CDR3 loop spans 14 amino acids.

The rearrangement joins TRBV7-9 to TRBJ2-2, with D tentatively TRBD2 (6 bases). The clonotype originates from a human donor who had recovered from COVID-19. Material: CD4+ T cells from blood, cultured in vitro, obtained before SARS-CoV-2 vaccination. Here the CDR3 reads CASSGGVNPGELFF. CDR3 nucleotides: TGTGCCAGCAGCGGCGGGGTCAACCCCGGGGAGCTGTTTTTT.